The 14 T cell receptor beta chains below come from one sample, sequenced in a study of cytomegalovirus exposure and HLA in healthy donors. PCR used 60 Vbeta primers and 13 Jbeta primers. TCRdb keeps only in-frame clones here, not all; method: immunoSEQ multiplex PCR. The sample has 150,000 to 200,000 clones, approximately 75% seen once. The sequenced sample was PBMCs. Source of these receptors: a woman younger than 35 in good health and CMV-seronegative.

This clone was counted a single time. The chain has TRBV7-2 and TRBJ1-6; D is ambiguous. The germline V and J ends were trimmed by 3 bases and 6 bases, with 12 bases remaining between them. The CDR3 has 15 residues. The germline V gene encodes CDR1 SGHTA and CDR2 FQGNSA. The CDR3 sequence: CASSFNPPGNSPLHF. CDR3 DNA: TGTGCCAGCAGCTTTAACCCACCGGGTAATTCACCCCTCCACTTT.

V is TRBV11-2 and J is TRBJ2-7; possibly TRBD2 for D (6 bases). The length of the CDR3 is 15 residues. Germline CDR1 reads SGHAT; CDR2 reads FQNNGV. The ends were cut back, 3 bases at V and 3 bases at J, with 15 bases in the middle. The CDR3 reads CASSLAGWGGYEQYF. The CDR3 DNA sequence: TGTGCCAGCAGCTTGGCAGGTTGGGGAGGCTACGAGCAGTACTTC.

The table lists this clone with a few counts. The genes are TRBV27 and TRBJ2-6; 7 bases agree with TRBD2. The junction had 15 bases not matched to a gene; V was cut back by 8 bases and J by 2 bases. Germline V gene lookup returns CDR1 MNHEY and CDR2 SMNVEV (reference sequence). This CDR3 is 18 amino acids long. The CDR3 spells CASGGGTGPGPGANVLTF. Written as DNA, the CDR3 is TGTGCCAGCGGGGGGGGAACAGGTCCCGGCCCTGGGGCCAACGTCCTGACTTTC. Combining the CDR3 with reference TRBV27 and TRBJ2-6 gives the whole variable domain EAQVTQNPRYLITVTGKKLTVTCSQNMNHEYMSWYRQDPGLGLRQIYYSMNVEVTDKGDVPEGYKVSRKEKRNFPLILESPSPNQTSLYFCASGGGTGPGPGANVLTFGAGSRLTVL.

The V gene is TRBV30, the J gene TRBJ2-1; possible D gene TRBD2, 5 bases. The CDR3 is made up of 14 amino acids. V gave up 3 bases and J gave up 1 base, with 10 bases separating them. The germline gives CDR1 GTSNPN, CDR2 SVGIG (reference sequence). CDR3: CAWRGSGSYNEQFF. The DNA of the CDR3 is TGTGCCTGGAGGGGGAGCGGTTCCTACAATGAGCAGTTCTTC. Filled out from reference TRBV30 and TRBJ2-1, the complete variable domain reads SQTIHQWPATLVQPVGSPLSLECTVEGTSNPNLYWYRQAAGRGLQLLFYSVGIGQISSEVPQNLSASRPQDRQFILSSKKLLLSDSGFYLCAWRGSGSYNEQFFGPGTRLTVL.

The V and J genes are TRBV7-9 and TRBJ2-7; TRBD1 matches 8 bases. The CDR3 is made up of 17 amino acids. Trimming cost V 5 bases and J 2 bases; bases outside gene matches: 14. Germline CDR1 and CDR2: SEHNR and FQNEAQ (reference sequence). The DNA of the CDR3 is TGTGCCAGCAGCCCAGATCGGGTCGGACAGGGAGCCTACGAGCAGTACTTC. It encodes CASSPDRVGQGAYEQYF.

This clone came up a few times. The CDR3 sequence: CASSVGLRDSTYNEQFF. CDR3 nucleotides: TGTGCCAGCAGCGTAGGGCTCCGGGACAGCACGTACAATGAGCAGTTCTTC. This sequence joins TRBV9 and TRBJ2-1; 7 bases are shared with TRBD1. The germline V gene has CDR1 SGDLS and CDR2 YYNGEE. CDR3 length: 17 amino acids. V lost 0 bases, J lost 4 bases, and 10 bases stayed unmatched. Complete variable domain (other parts from reference TRBV9 and TRBJ2-1): DSGVTQTPKHLITATGQRVTLRCSPRSGDLSVYWYQQSLDQGLQFLIQYYNGEERAKGNILERFSAQQFPDLHSELNLSSLELGDSALYFCASSVGLRDSTYNEQFFGPGTRLTVL.

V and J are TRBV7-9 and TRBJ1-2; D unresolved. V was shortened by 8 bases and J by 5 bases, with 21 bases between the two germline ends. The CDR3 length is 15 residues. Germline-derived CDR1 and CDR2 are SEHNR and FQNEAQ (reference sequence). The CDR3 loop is CASESTGSPFYGYTF. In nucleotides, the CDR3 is TGTGCCAGCGAATCTACCGGGAGCCCATTTTATGGCTACACCTTC. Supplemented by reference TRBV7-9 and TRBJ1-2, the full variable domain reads DTGVSQNPRHKITKRGQNVTFRCDPISEHNRLYWYRQTLGQGPEFLTYFQNEAQLEKSRLLSDRFSAERPKGSFSTLEIQRTEQGDSAMYLCASESTGSPFYGYTFGSGTRLTVV.

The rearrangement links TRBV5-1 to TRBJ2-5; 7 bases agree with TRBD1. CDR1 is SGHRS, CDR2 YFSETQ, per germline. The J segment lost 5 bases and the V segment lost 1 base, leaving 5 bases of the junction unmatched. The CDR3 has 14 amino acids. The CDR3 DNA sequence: TGCGCCAGCAGCTTGACAGGGGTCTTGGAGACCCAGTACTTC. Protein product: CASSLTGVLETQYF. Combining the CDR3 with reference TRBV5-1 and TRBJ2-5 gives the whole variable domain KAGVTQTPRYLIKTRGQQVTLSCSPISGHRSVSWYQQTPGQGLQFLFEYFSETQRNKGNFPGRFSGRQFSNSRSEMNVSTLELGDSALYLCASSLTGVLETQYFGPGTRLLVL.

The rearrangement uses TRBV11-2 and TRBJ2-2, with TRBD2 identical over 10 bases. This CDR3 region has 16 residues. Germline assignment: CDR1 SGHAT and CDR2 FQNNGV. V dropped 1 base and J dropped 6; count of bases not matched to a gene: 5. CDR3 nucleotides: TGTGCCAGCAGCTTAGGTGCGCTAGCGGGGGCCGGGGAGCTGTTTTTT. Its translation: CASSLGALAGAGELFF.

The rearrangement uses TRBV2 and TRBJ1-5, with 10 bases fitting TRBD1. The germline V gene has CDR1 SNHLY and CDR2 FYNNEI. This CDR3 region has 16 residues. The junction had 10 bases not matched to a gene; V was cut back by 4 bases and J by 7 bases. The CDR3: CASSAPGQGKMQPQHF. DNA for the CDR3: TGTGCCAGCAGTGCCCCGGGACAGGGGAAGATGCAGCCCCAGCATTTT.

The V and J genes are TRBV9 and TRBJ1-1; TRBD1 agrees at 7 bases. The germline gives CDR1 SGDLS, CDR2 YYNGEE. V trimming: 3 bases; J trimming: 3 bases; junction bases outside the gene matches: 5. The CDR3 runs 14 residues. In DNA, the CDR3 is TGTGCCAGCAGCGCGGGACAGAGTTACACTGAAGCTTTCTTT. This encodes CASSAGQSYTEAFF.

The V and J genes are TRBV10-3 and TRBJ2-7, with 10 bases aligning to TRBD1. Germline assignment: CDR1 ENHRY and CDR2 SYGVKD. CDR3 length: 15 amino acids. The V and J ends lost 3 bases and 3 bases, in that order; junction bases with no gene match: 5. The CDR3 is CAISERTGGFYEQYF. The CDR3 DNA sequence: TGTGCCATCAGTGAACGGACAGGGGGTTTCTACGAGCAGTACTTC.

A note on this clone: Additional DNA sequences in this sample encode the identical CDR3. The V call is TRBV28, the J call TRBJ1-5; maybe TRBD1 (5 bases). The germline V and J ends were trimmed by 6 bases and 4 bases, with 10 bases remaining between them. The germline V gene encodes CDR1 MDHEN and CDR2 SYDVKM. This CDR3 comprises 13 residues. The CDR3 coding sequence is TGTGCCAGCAGGGGGCATTCAAATCAGCCCCAGCATTTT. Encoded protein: CASRGHSNQPQHF.

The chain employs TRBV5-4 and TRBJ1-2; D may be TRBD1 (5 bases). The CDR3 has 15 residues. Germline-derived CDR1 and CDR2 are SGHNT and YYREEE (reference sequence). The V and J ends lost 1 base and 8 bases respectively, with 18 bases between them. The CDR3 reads CASSLNIRALPGYTF. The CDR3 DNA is TGTGCCAGCAGCTTGAATATCAGGGCCCTTCCGGGCTACACCTTC. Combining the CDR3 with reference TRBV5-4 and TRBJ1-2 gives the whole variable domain ETGVTQSPTHLIKTRGQQVTLRCSSQSGHNTVSWYQQALGQGPQFIFQYYREEENGRGNFPPRFSGLQFPNYSSELNVNALELDDSALYLCASSLNIRALPGYTFGSGTRLTVV.